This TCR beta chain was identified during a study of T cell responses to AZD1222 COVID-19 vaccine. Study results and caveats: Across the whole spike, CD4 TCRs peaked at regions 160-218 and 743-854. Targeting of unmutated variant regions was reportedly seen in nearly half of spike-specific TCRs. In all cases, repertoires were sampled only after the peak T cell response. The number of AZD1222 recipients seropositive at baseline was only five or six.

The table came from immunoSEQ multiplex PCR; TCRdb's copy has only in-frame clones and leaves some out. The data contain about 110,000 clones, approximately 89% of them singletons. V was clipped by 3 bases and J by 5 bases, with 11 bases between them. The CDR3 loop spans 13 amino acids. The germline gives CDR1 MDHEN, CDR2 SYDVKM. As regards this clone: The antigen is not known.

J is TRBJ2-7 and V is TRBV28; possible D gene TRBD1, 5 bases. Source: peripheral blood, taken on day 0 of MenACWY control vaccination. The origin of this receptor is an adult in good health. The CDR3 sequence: CASSFSGQDEQYF. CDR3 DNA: TGTGCCAGCAGTTTTTCAGGGCAGGACGAGCAGTACTTC.